This TCR beta chain was identified in a study of neoadjuvant nivolumab and ipilimumab in lung cancer. Study as a whole: The combination arm added day-1 ipilimumab 1 mg/kg to nivolumab 3 mg/kg on days 1, 15, 29.

The method was immunoSEQ multiplex PCR; TCRdb's version includes in-frame clones alone and lacks a portion of them. The sample carries 17,000 or so clones, 60% to 80% recorded once. Study outcomes and limitations: Compared with tumor-adjacent uninvolved lung, resected tumors showed greater richness and clonality. Higher pretherapy blood TCR richness went with higher resected-tumor richness.

Germline loops: CDR1 GTSNPN, CDR2 SVGIG (reference sequence). V gave up 2 bases and J gave up 2 bases; unmatched junction bases: 7. The CDR3 length is 16 residues. For this clone: Its antigen is undetermined.

The chain recombines TRBV30 with TRBJ2-3, with 10 nucleotides matching TRBD2. The clonotype originates from an adult with non-small cell lung cancer. Here the sequenced sample was tumor tissue, taken after neoadjuvant nivolumab, alone or with ipilimumab, at or shortly before surgery. CDR3 in amino acids: CAWSPGLADTTDTQYF. CDR3 bases: TGTGCCTGGAGTCCAGGACTAGCGGATACCACAGATACGCAGTATTTT.